Listed here are 21 T cell receptor beta chains from one sample, sequenced in a study of shared clonotypes between healthy human individuals. Data came from immunoSEQ multiplex PCR; TCRdb stores just in-frame clones and leaves some out. The sample lists approximately 1.5 million clones; approximately 98.5% were seen once. Material for sequencing was naive CD4+ T cells sorted from blood. As for subset: CD45RA+ positively selected. The receptors were sampled from a man aged 30-40 years in good health.

The V gene is TRBV20-1, the J gene TRBJ2-6, with no clear D. The CDR3 spans 11 residues. V was cut by 8 bases and J by 6 bases, with 8 bases left in between. Germline V gene data show CDR1 as DFQATT and CDR2 as SNEGSKA (reference sequence). CDR3 amino acids: CSYILANVLTF. The CDR3 DNA sequence: TGCAGTTATATTCTGGCCAACGTCCTGACTTTC.

The count of this clone is one. The chain joins TRBV6-6 to TRBJ1-1, with 9 nucleotides matching TRBD1. In germline, CDR1 is MNHNY, CDR2 SVGAGI (reference sequence). V dropped 5 bases and J dropped 5; count of bases not matched to a gene: 9. The CDR3 runs to 15 residues. The CDR3 sequence: CASSPQGQGGTEAFF. CDR3 nucleotides: TGTGCCAGCAGTCCTCAGGGACAGGGAGGAACTGAAGCTTTCTTT.

The J gene is TRBJ2-1, the V gene TRBV28; D is unresolved. The CDR3 totals 13 residues. From germline, CDR1 is MDHEN and CDR2 SYDVKM. The CDR3 is CPKPRSSYNEQFF. The CDR3 DNA is TGTCCCAAACCGCGCAGCTCCTACAATGAGCAGTTCTTC.

The V and J genes are TRBV9 and TRBJ2-5, with TRBD1 as a possible D gene (5 bases). The germline CDR1 and CDR2 sequences are SGDLS and YYNGEE. The germline V and J ends were trimmed by 0 bases and 3 bases, with 9 bases remaining between them. This CDR3 is built from 14 residues. The CDR3: CASSVGVGEETQYF. DNA for the CDR3: TGTGCCAGCAGCGTAGGGGTAGGGGAAGAGACCCAGTACTTC. Drawing the rest from reference TRBV9 and TRBJ2-5, the complete variable domain is DSGVTQTPKHLITATGQRVTLRCSPRSGDLSVYWYQQSLDQGLQFLIQYYNGEERAKGNILERFSAQQFPDLHSELNLSSLELGDSALYFCASSVGVGEETQYFGPGTRLLVL.

This rearrangement joins TRBV29-1 to TRBJ2-7; the D gene could be TRBD1 or TRBD2 (6 bases each). This CDR3 has 11 residues. Between the trimmed V and J ends, which lost 7 bases and 5 bases, there was a span of 12 bases. Germline CDR1 reads SQVTM; CDR2 reads ANQGSEA. The CDR3 protein is CSARRGDEQYF. CDR3 DNA sequence: TGCAGCGCCCGAAGGGGGGACGAGCAGTACTTC.

Of note for this clone: Other nucleotide sequences from this sample produce the same CDR3. This rearrangement joins TRBV5-1 to TRBJ2-7; tentatively, D is TRBD1 (6 bases). CDR1 is SGHRS, CDR2 YFSETQ, per germline. The CDR3 runs to 13 residues. The ends were cut back, 4 bases at V and 5 bases at J, with 13 bases in the middle. The CDR3: CASSSTGSHEQYF. The CDR3 nucleotides are TGCGCCAGCAGCAGTACAGGGTCCCACGAGCAGTACTTC.

The J gene is TRBJ1-3, the V gene TRBV6-1; no clear D. The length of the CDR3 is 14 residues. Germline lookup yields CDR1 MNHNS and CDR2 SASEGT. V was pared by 2 bases and J by 0 bases, with 5 bases between. The CDR3 DNA reads as TGTGCCAGCAGTGAACTGAACTCTGGAAACACCATATATTTT. Translation gives CASSELNSGNTIYF.

V is TRBV28 and J is TRBJ2-7, with D perhaps matching TRBD2 (5 bases). The CDR3 runs 16 residues. Germline-derived CDR1 and CDR2 are MDHEN and SYDVKM. Trimming pared 5 bases from V and 6 bases from J, leaving 23 bases between. In nucleotides, the CDR3 is TGTGCCAGCAGTCCCTTTAGTGGGAGTTACCCCCTCGAGCAGTACTTC. Amino acid sequence: CASSPFSGSYPLEQYF.

The chain joins TRBV29-1 to TRBJ2-7; 9 bases align to TRBD1. Germline assignment: CDR1 SQVTM and CDR2 ANQGSEA. CDR3 size: 12 residues. The V and J ends lost 6 bases and 3 bases, in that order; junction bases with no gene match: 3. The CDR3 nucleotides read TGCAGCGTGGGACAGGGATACTACGAGCAGTACTTC. Its protein product is CSVGQGYYEQYF.

A remark on this clone: Other DNA variants within this sample encode the same CDR3. The chain combines TRBV20-1 with TRBJ2-5; a weak D match, TRBD1 (5 bases). The length of the CDR3 is 11 residues. The germline gives CDR1 DFQATT, CDR2 SNEGSKA (reference sequence). V was cut by 3 bases and J by 5 bases, with 7 bases left in between. CDR3: CSASKGETQYF. DNA for the CDR3: TGCAGTGCTAGTAAGGGGGAGACCCAGTACTTC.

This clone was seen only a few times. Other DNA sequences in the same sample also yield this CDR3. This chain uses TRBV18 with TRBJ2-3; tentatively, D is TRBD2 (5 bases). The V gene lost 3 bases and the J gene lost 2 bases, with 6 bases spanning the gap. The germline CDR1 and CDR2 sequences are KGHSH and LQKENI. This CDR3 is built from 13 residues. The CDR3 reads CASSPGVTDTQYF. The CDR3 bases are TGTGCCAGCTCACCGGGAGTCACAGATACGCAGTATTTT.

J is TRBJ2-7 and V is TRBV5-1, with 9 bases that match TRBD1. The CDR3 extends over 15 amino acids. V shed 0 bases, J shed 4 bases, and the junction held 5 bases outside the gene matches. CDR1 SGHRS and CDR2 YFSETQ come from the germline V gene. The DNA for the CDR3 is TGCGCCAGCAGCTTGGACAGGGGGCGGTTGTACGAGCAGTACTTC. This translates into CASSLDRGRLYEQYF.

The J gene is TRBJ2-7, the V gene TRBV2; D gene ambiguous. The CDR3 runs 13 residues. V was shortened by 1 base and J by 6 bases, with 10 bases between the two germline ends. The V gene's germline CDR1 is SNHLY and CDR2 FYNNEI. This CDR3 reads CASSEGLGSEQYF. The CDR3 region has the DNA TGTGCCAGCAGTGAAGGTTTGGGTTCCGAGCAGTACTTC.

This chain joins TRBV10-2 and TRBJ2-7; TRBD2 might be the D (5 bases). Germline CDR1 WSHSY, CDR2 SAAADI. The CDR3 consists of 13 residues. V gave up 6 bases and J gave up 1 base, with 10 bases separating them. CDR3 sequence reads: CASSEDSSYEQYF. CDR3 coding DNA: TGCGCCAGCAGCGAGGACTCATCCTACGAGCAGTACTTC.

V gene TRBV5-1 combines with J gene TRBJ1-5; D perhaps matches TRBD1 (6 bases). The CDR3 has 15 residues. Germline V lookup: CDR1 SGHRS, CDR2 YFSETQ. V lost 0 bases, J lost 2 bases, and 9 bases lay in between. CDR3 sequence (DNA): TGCGCCAGCAGCTTGGTTCCAGGGGGCAATCAGCCCCAGCATTTT. It codes for CASSLVPGGNQPQHF.

A word on this clone: At one of its ends the junction is not consistent with the germline gene, which may arise from a read error. The gene calls are TRBV30 and TRBJ1-1; D call uncertain. CDR3 length equals 11 residues. Germline V gene sequence: CDR1 GTSNPN, CDR2 SVGIG (reference sequence). CDR3 region: CAWSYNSEAFF. CDR3 in DNA: TGTGCCTGGAGTTACAACAGTGAAGCTTTCTTT.

The chain recombines TRBV11-3 with TRBJ2-5, with 7 bases matching TRBD1. CDR1 is SGHNT and CDR2 is YENEEA in the germline V gene. CDR3 length: 15 residues. V lost 1 base to trimming and J lost 6 bases; unmatched junction nucleotides: 8. CDR3 nucleotides: TGTGCCAGCAGCTTAGGACAGGGTCTACTAAAGACCCAGTACTTC. It translates to CASSLGQGLLKTQYF.

The count of this clone is one. The chain joins TRBV14 to TRBJ1-3; D is undetermined. Deletions cut 0 bases from V and 0 bases from J, with 12 bases between. The CDR3 runs 17 residues. Germline CDR1 and CDR2: SGHDN and FVKESK. CDR3 protein: CASSQEGILLSGNTIYF. Here the CDR3 DNA reads TGTGCCAGCAGCCAAGAGGGGATCCTCCTCTCTGGAAACACCATATATTTT.

The genes are TRBV4-2 and TRBJ2-3; 8 bases match TRBD2. This CDR3 comprises 16 residues. Germline loops: CDR1 LGHNA, CDR2 YNFKEQ. V lost 1 base, J lost 6 bases, and 9 bases stayed unmatched. CDR3 sequence: CASSQALAVAPDTQYF. CDR3 DNA: TGTGCCAGCAGCCAAGCACTAGCGGTCGCCCCTGATACGCAGTATTTT.

The rearrangement uses TRBV18 and TRBJ1-4; 7 positions match TRBD1. Germline CDR1 KGHSH, CDR2 LQKENI. The CDR3 loop spans 16 amino acids. The V and J ends lost 1 base and 3 bases, in that order; junction bases with no gene match: 5. In DNA, the CDR3 is TGTGCCAGCTCACCACGCCCGACAGGGTCTAATGAAAAACTGTTTTTT. Protein: CASSPRPTGSNEKLFF. The whole variable domain, filled in from reference TRBV18 and TRBJ1-4, reads NAGVMQNPRHLVRRRGQEARLRCSPMKGHSHVYWYRQLPEEGLKFMVYLQKENIIDESGMPKERFSAEFPKEGPSILRIQQVVRGDSAAYFCASSPRPTGSNEKLFFGSGTQLSVL.

The V gene is TRBV29-1, the J gene TRBJ2-5, with TRBD1 identical over 7 bases. This CDR3 spans 12 amino acids. V lost 7 bases and J lost 0; bases outside the gene matches: 2. CDR1 SQVTM and CDR2 ANQGSEA come from the germline V gene. In DNA form, the CDR3 reads TGCAGCGGACAGGGTTACCAAGAGACCCAGTACTTC. Protein: CSGQGYQETQYF. The full variable domain, rest sourced from reference TRBV29-1 and TRBJ2-5, is SAVISQKPSRDICQRGTSLTIQCQVDSQVTMMFWYRQQPGQSLTLIATANQGSEATYESGFVIDKFPISRPNLTFSTLTVSNMSPEDSSIYLCSGQGYQETQYFGPGTRLLVL.